Below, one T cell receptor (beta chain) is given with its context. There is no known antigen for this receptor. No quality values exist for individual bases; no much larger clone is one base distant. The CDR3 runs 16 amino acids, cysteine and phenylalanine included. The CDR3 DNA has 48 bases and is translated from base 1. Per the germline V gene, SGHVS is the CDR1 and FNYEAQ is the CDR2. The sample is drawn from a study of tumor-infiltrating lymphocytes in oesophageal squamous cell carcinoma (dated by TCRdb to the mid-2010s). Libraries were constructed by PCR. The run used an Illumina HiSeq 2000. In TCRdb, the public reads were trimmed at Q25 with fastp and aligned with MiXCR, with productive beta chains retained. Merged by CDR3 protein, the rows form single entries marked with the most common genes and DNA. In this sample the table shows just under 20,000 distinct CDR3 sequences, under 45% of which occur a single time. The top ten constitute roughly a fifth of the sample.

The sequenced material came from esophageal tumor tissue. The rearranged segments are TRBV7-6 and TRBJ2-4, with 11 junctional bases fitting TRBD2. Judging by the DNA end, TRBJ2-5 fits better; the J call may be wrong. The sequence was collected from a male donor with esophageal squamous cell carcinoma. The nucleotide sequence reads as follows: TGTGCCAGCAGCCCGTCCTTAGCGGGAGGGATTGAGACCCAGTACTTC. The encoded protein is CASSPSLAGGIETQYF.